The 3 T cell receptor beta chains below were found in one sample sequenced in a study of T cell clonality in common variable immunodeficiency. TCRdb keeps only in-frame clones here, not all; method: immunoSEQ multiplex PCR. Observed are about 41,000 clones, no singletons, with the top ten taking over 1.3%. Source material: peripheral blood mononuclear cells. The origin of the receptors is a person aged 18 to 75 in good health.

In its sample, this clone was seen many times. The read ends 3 residues shy of where the CDR3 ends; the end is completed using the germline J gene. The gene calls are TRBV12-5 and TRBJ2-1; 7 bases agree with TRBD1. The CDR3 length is 14 residues. Germline loops: CDR1 LGHNT, CDR2 FRNRAP. V dropped 6 bases and J dropped 4; count of bases not matched to a gene: 6. CDR3 loop: CASGLTGQYNEQFF. The DNA read from the CDR3 is TGTGCTAGTGGGCTGACAGGGCAATACAATGAG.

Note on this clone: The CDR3 is cut off 3 residues early in the read; its end comes from the germline J gene. This chain connects TRBV19 to TRBJ1-2; 8 bases fit TRBD1. Germline V gene data show CDR1 as LNHDA and CDR2 as SQIVND (reference sequence). The CDR3 is made up of 13 amino acids. CDR3 DNA (partial): TGTGCCAGTAGTATGACAGGGGTTTACGAC. It specifies CASSMTGVYD. The CDR3, in full, reads CASSMTGVYDYTF.

Many counts were recorded for this clone. The CDR3 extends 3 residues past the end of the read, so its final part is completed from the germline J gene. This sequence joins TRBV18 and TRBJ2-7; D is perhaps TRBD2 (5 bases). V lost 0 bases and J 3 bases, leaving 12 bases between the germline ends. Germline V lookup: CDR1 KGHSH, CDR2 LQKENI. There are 15 residues in the CDR3. The CDR3 sequence: CASSPPGLKSYEQYF. CDR3 DNA (partial): TGTGCCAGCTCACCACCCGGACTTAAGAGCTACGAG.